This TCR beta chain is drawn from a study of shared T cell receptors in the human thymus. The assay was immunoSEQ multiplex PCR, and TCRdb's table has in-frame clones only and misses some. Seen here are 500,000 to 550,000 clones, about 80% observed once, and the top ten hold around 0.013%. Germline assignment: CDR1 SGHDN and CDR2 FVKESK. This CDR3 has 14 residues. Trimming cost V 2 bases and J 6 bases, with 11 bases left between them. The sample was also reused in another study, on human thymus T cells. Turning to that study: Donors were healthy Finnish babies undergoing corrective operations for congenital heart defects. Surgeons resected thymus tissue during corrective heart surgery. Thymic and blood repertoires appeared to carry a bias in their V and J gene usage. As related research reported, thymic repertoires overlapped highly among unrelated individuals.

The genes are TRBV14 and TRBJ2-1, with TRBD2 as a possible D gene (5 bases). This TCR was sampled from a boy under three years old with a congenital heart defect. Sequencing used thymocytes. CDR3 DNA: TGTGCCAGCAGCCAAAGACTAACACTCAATGAGCAGTTCTTC. Protein: CASSQRLTLNEQFF.